This TCR beta chain is drawn from a study of cytomegalovirus exposure and HLA in healthy donors. Among the donors, all were healthy bone marrow donors. Primers included in the PCR were 60 Vbeta and 13 Jbeta primers. Some clones are missing from TCRdb's copy, which holds only in-frame ones; the method was immunoSEQ multiplex PCR. Of around 100,000 clones detected, around four fifths appear once; the ten largest clones hold about 4%. The material sequenced was PBMCs. The sequence was obtained from a woman aged 40-49 years in good health and CMV-seropositive.

The CDR3 DNA reads as TGTGCCAGCAAAGGACTCACCGGGGAGCTGTTTTTT. Its translation: CASKGLTGELFF. This chain links TRBV13 with TRBJ2-2; possible D gene TRBD2, 5 bases. The CDR3 has 12 amino acids. The germline CDR1 and CDR2 sequences are PRHDT and FYEKMQ (reference sequence). Trimming removed 7 bases at V and 4 bases at J, with 7 bases between.